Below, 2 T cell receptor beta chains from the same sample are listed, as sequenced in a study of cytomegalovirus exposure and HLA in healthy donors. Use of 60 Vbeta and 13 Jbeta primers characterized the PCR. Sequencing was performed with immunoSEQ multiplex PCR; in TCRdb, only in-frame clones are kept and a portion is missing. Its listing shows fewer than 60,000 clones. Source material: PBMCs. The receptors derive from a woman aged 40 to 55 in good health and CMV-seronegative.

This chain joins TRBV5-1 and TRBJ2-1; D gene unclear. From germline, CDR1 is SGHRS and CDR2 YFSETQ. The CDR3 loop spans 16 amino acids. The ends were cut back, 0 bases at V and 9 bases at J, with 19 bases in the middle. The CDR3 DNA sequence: TGCGCCAGCAGCTTGGCAGGTCGATCCCCCCAATCTGAGCAGTTCTTC. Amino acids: CASSLAGRSPQSEQFF.

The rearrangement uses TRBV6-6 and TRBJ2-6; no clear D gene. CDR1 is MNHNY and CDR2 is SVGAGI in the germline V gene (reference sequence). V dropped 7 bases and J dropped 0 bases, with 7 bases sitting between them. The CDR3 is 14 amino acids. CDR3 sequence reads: CASTSGSGANVLTF. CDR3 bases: TGTGCCAGCACCTCGGGCTCTGGGGCCAACGTCCTGACTTTC.